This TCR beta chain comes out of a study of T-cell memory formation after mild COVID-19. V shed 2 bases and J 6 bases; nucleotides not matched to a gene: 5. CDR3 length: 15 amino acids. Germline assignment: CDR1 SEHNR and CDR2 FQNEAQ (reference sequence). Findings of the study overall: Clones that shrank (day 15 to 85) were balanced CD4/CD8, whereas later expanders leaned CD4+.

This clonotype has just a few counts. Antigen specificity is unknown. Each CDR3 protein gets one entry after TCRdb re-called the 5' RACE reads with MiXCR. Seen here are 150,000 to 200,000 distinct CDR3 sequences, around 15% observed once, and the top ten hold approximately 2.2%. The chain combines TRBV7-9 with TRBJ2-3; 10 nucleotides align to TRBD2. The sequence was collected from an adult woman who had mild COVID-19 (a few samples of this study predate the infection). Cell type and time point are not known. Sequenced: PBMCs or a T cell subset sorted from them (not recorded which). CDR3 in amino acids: CASSLWTSGMDTQYF. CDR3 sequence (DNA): TGTGCCAGCAGCTTATGGACTAGCGGTATGGATACGCAGTATTTT. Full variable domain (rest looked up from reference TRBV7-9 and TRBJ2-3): DTGVSQNPRHKITKRGQNVTFRCDPISEHNRLYWYRQTLGQGPEFLTYFQNEAQLEKSRLLSDRFSAERPKGSFSTLEIQRTEQGDSAMYLCASSLWTSGMDTQYFGPGTRLTVL.